The T cell receptor beta chain described here comes from a study of cytomegalovirus exposure and HLA in healthy donors. PCR employed 60 Vbeta and 13 Jbeta primers. Using immunoSEQ multiplex PCR, the repertoire was profiled, and TCRdb retains in-frame clones only, with some absent. The sample lists about 190,000 clones; 87% were seen once. J was trimmed by 1 base and V by 1 base; bases with no gene match: 7. Germline lookup yields CDR1 LGHNA and CDR2 YNFKEQ. The CDR3 runs 18 residues. The receptor comes from a boy between 2 and 10 years old in good health and CMV-seronegative. This rearrangement joins TRBV4-2 to TRBJ1-5; 10 nucleotides agree with TRBD1. Material for sequencing was PBMCs. The CDR3 DNA reads as TGTGCCAGCAGCCAAGGACAGGGGGCCGCTAAAAGCAATCAGCCCCAGCATTTT. Its translation: CASSQGQGAAKSNQPQHF.